This T cell receptor (beta chain) was documented in a study of CD8+CD57+ T cells in acquired aplastic anemia (dated by TCRdb to 2016 to 2019). For the study in its entirety: DNA extracted from sorted CD4+ and CD8+ cells had a mean of around 3 ug, with a range of about 0.2 to 30 ug. CD8+CD57+ expansion was defined as a frequency above the mean frequency observed in healthy subjects.

Expansion of CD8+CD57+ cells had been shown by flow cytometry in the patients chosen for sequencing. All patients had severe acquired aplastic anemia diagnosed by International Study of Aplastic Anemia and Agranulocytosis and Camitta criteria. No therapy had been received by the patients at the time of blood sampling. In this study, sorted CD4+ and CD8+ T cells from the blood of healthy subjects and of severe aplastic anemia patients had their TCR repertoires deep-sequenced. Patients were enrolled under clinicaltrials.gov protocols 00001620, 01623167, 00001397, 00071045, 00081523 and 00961064 in the USA. Ficoll-Paque density gradient centrifugation was used to isolate peripheral blood mononuclear cells. Before DNA was extracted, CD4+ and CD8+ T cells were sorted using either FACS or magnetic beads. Genomic DNA was used as template for profiling of TCR beta VDJ combinations and CDR3 sequences. An Illumina HiSeq 2000 was used for TCR repertoire sequencing. On the study's bioinformatics: Repertoire assessment relied on Simpson's diversity index, CDR3 size and DJ length profiles, and TRBV/TRBJ rearrangement plots. The immunodominant clone was defined as the most abundant DNA sequence in deep sequencing data. CDR3 amino acid sequences were screened for sharing across subjects and compared with published repertoires and the VDJdb database. TCRdb cleaned the public reads at Q25 with fastp, built clones with MiXCR and kept in-frame beta chains. For every CDR3 protein sequence, its rows merge into one entry that carries the most common genes and DNA. The V and J calls come from TCRdb's annotation, not from the publication. In this sample the table shows around 200,000 distinct CDR3 sequences, 48% of which occur a single time. The ten largest clones take up around 13% of the sample.

Results and caveats for the whole study, not just this receptor: Nearly 30 CD8+ CDR3 sequences were found in both patients and controls but appeared to be highly expressed in patients and within the immunodominant clones of the patients. No significant difference in CD8+ Simpson's diversity was found between patients and healthy controls (P=0.060).

With regard to this clonotype: Its antigen has not been determined. A much larger clonotype is one base distant, so this may be a read error.

Germline trimming amounts to 3 bases on V and 4 bases on J, with 19 as the count of junction bases outside the gene matches. Reading the germline V gene gives CDR1 SGHRS and CDR2 YFSETQ. The CDR3 runs 18 residues from the cysteine to the phenylalanine. The only DNA kept is the CDR3, 54 bases in frame from the first base. Input material: sorted CD4+, CD8+, or CD8+CD57+ T cells (not recorded which) from PBMCs. The rearrangement joined TRBV5-1 to TRBJ2-7, with 7 junctional bases fitting TRBD1. The clonotype comes from a human donor with aplastic anemia. The bases are TGCGCCAGCAGCTCTTTGCCCCCTTCAACAGGGGTCGGTTACGAGCAGTACTTC. Translated, this is CASSSLPPSTGVGYEQYF.